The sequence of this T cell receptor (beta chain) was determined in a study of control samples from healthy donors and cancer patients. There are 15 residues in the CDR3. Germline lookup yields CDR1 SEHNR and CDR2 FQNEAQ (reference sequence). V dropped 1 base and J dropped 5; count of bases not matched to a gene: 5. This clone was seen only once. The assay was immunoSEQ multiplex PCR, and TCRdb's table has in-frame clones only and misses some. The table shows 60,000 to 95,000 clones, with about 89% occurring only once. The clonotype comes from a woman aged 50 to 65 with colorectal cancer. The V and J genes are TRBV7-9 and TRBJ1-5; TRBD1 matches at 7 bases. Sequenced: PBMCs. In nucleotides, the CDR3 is TGTGCCAGCAGCTTAGGGTCGGGACAGTATCAGCCCCAGCATTTT. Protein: CASSLGSGQYQPQHF.